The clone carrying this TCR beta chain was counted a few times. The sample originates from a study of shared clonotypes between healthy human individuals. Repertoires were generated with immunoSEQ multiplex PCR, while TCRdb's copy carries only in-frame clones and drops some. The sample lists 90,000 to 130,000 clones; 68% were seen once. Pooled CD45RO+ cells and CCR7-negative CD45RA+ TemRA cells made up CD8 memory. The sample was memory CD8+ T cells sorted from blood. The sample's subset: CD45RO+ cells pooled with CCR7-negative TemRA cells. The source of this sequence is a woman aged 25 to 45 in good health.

CDR3 in amino acids: CSVGQGEGQPQHF. As DNA, the CDR3 is TGCAGCGTCGGACAGGGAGAGGGTCAGCCCCAGCATTTT. The rearrangement links TRBV29-1 to TRBJ1-5; 8 bases match TRBD1. The germline gives CDR1 SQVTM, CDR2 ANQGSEA. This CDR3 comprises 13 residues. Losses at the gene ends were 6 bases for V and 6 bases for J; bases not matched to a gene: 7. The full variable domain, its missing parts supplied by reference TRBV29-1 and TRBJ1-5, is SAVISQKPSRDICQRGTSLTIQCQVDSQVTMMFWYRQQPGQSLTLIATANQGSEATYESGFVIDKFPISRPNLTFSTLTVSNMSPEDSSIYLCSVGQGEGQPQHFGDGTRLSIL.